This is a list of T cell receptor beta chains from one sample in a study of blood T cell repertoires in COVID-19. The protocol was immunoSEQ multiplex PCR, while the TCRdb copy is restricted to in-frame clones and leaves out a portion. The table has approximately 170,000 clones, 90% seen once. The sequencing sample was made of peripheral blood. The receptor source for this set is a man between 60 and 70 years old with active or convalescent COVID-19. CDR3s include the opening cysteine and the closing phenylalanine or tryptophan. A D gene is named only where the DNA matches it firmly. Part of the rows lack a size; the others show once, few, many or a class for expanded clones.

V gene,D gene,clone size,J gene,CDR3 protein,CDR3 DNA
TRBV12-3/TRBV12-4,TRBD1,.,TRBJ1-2,CASSAYRGSGYTF,TGTGCCAGCAGTGCCTACAGGGGAAGCGGCTACACCTTC
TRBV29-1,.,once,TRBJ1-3,CSGWAGKGNTIYF,TGCAGCGGATGGGCGGGGAAGGGAAACACCATATATTTT
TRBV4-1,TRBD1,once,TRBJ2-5,CASSQRAGRGQETQYF,TGCGCCAGCAGCCAAAGGGCGGGCAGGGGGCAGGAGACCCAGTACTTC
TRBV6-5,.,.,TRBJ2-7,CASSYDSSTYEQYF,TGTGCCAGCAGTTACGACAGTTCCACCTACGAGCAGTACTTC
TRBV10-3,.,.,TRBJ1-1,CAISAGGITEAFF,TGTGCCATCAGTGCGGGGGGGATCACTGAAGCTTTCTTT
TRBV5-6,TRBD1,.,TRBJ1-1,CASSLALGQGASLAFF,TGTGCCAGCAGCTTGGCCTTAGGACAGGGGGCATCCTTAGCTTTCTTT
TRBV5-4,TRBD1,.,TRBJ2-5,CASSSQTGESETQYF,TGTGCCAGCAGCTCCCAGACAGGGGAATCAGAGACCCAGTACTTC
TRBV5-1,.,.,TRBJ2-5,CASSLGEVRWETQYF,TGCGCCAGCAGCTTGGGGGAGGTACGGTGGGAGACCCAGTACTTC
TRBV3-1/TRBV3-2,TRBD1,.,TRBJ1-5,CASSHQGDQPQHF,TGTGCCAGCAGCCACCAGGGGGATCAGCCCCAGCATTTT
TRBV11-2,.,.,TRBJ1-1,CASTDRAGVDTEAFF,TGTGCCAGCACCGACCGTGCAGGGGTCGACACTGAAGCTTTCTTT
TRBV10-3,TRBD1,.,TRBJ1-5,CAISRQGDQPQHF,TGTGCCATCAGTCGACAGGGCGATCAGCCCCAGCATTTT
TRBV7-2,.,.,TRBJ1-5,CASSLTGHQPQHF,TGTGCCAGCAGCTTAACAGGGCATCAGCCCCAGCATTTT
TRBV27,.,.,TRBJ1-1,CASMGRGNTEAFF,TGTGCCAGCATGGGCAGGGGGAACACTGAAGCTTTCTTT
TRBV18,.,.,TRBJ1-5,CASSPLEQGRGNQPQHF,TGTGCCAGCTCACCTTTAGAACAGGGAAGGGGCAATCAGCCCCAGCATTTT
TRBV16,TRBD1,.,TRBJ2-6,CASSPRGQGANVLTF,TGTGCCAGCAGCCCTAGGGGGCAAGGGGCCAACGTCCTGACTTTC